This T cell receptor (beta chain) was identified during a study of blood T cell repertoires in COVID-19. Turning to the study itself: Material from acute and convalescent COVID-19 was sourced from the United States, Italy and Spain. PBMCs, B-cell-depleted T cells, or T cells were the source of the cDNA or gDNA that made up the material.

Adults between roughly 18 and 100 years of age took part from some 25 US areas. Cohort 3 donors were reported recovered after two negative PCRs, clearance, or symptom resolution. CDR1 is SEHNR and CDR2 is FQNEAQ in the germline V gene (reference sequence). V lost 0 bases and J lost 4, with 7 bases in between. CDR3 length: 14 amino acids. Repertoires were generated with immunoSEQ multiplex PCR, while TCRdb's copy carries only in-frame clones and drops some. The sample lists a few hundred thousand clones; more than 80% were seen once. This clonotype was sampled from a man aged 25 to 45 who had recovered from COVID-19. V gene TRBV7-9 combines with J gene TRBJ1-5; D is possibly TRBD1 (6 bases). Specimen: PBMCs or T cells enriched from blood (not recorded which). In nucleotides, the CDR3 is TGTGCCAGCAGCTTAGCGACAGGAAATCAGCCCCAGCATTTT. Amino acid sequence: CASSLATGNQPQHF.